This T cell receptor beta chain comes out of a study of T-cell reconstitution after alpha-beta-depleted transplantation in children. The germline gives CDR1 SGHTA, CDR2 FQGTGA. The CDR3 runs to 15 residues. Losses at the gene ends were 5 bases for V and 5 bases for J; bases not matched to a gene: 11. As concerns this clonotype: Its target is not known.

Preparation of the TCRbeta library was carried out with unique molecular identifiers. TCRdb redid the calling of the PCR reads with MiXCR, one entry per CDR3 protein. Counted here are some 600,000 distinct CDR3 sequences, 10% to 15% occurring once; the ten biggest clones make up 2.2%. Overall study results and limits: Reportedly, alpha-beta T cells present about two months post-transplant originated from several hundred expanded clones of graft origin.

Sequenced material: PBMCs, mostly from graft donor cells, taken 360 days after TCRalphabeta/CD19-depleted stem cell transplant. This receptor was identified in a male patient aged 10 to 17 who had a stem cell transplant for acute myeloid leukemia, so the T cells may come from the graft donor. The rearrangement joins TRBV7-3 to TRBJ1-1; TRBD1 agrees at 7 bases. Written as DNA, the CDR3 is TGTGCCAGCAGCCCCGGCCCACAGGGGTTGACTGAAGCTTTCTTT. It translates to CASSPGPQGLTEAFF.